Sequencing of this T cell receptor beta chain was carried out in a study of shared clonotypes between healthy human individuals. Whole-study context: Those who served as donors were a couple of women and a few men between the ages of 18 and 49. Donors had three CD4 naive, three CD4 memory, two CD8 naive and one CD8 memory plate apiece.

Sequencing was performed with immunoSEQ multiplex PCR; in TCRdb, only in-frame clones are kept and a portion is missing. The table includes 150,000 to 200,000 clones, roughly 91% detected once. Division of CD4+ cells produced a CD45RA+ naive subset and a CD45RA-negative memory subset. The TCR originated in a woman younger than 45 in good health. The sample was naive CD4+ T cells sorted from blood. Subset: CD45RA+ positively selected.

The chain's CDR3 is CARPLSGRSNTGELFF. The CDR3 bases are TGTGCCAGACCCCTTAGCGGGCGTTCGAACACCGGGGAGCTGTTTTTT. The rearrangement links TRBV6-4 to TRBJ2-2; TRBD2 matches 7 bases. CDR1 is MRHNA and CDR2 is SNTAGT in the germline V gene. Trimming took 9 bases from V and 0 from J; bases not matched to a gene: 10. This CDR3 region has 16 residues.